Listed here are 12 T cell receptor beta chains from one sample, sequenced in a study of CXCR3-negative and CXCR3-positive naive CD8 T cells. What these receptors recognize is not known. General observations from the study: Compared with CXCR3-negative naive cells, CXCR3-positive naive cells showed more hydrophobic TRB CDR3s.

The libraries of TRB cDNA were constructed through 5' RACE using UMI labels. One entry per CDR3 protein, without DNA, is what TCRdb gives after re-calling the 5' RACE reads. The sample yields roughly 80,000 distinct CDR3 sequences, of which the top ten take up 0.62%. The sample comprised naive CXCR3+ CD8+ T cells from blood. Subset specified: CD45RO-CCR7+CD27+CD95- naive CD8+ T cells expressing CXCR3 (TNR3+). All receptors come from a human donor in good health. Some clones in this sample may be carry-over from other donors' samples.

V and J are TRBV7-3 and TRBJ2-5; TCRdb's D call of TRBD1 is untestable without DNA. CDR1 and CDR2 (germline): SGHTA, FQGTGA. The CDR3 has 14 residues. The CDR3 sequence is CASSETGTLETQYF.

CDR3 sequence reads: CASSLPDGGLGYTF. The rearrangement joins TRBV6-5 to TRBJ1-2; TCRdb selects TRBD1, and the lack of DNA leaves this call unchecked. The CDR3 runs to 14 residues. CDR1 and CDR2 (germline): MNHEY, SVGAGI.

CDR3: CASSSTGARETQYF. The chain is built from TRBV28 and TRBJ2-5; checking the TCRdb D call of TRBD1 is not possible without DNA. This CDR3 comprises 14 residues. CDR1 MDHEN and CDR2 SYDVKM come from the germline V gene.

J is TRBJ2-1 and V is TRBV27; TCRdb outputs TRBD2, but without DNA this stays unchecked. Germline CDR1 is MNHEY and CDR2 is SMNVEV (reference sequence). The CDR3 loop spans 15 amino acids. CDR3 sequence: CASSPSAGVDNEQFF.

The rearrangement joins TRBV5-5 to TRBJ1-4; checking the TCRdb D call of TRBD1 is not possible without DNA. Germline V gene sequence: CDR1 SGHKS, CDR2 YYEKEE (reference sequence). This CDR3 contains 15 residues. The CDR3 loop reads CASSPWDRGNEKLFF. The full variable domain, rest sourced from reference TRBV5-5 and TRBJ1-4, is DAGVTQSPTHLIKTRGQQVTLRCSPISGHKSVSWYQQVLGQGPQFIFQYYEKEERGRGNFPDRFSARQFPNYSSELNVNALLLGDSALYLCASSPWDRGNEKLFFGSGTQLSVL.

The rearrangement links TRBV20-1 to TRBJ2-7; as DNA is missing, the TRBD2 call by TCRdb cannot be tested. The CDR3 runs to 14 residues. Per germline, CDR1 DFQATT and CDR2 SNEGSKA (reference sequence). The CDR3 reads CSASAPRSAAEQYF.

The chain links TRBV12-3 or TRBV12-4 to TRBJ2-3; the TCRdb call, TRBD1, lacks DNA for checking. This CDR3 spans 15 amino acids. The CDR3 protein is CASSFRQGAADTQYF.

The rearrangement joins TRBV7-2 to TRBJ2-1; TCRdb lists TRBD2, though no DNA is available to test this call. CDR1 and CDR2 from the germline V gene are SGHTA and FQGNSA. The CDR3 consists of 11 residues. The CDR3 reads CASSPSGEQFF.

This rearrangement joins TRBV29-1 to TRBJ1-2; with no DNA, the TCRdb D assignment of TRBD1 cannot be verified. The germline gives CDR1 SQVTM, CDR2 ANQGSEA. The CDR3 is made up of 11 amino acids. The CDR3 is CSAQGVYGYTF.

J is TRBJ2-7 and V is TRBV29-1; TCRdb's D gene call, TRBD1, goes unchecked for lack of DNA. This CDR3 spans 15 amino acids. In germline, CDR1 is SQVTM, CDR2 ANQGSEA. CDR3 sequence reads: CSVAGTGSTHYEQYF.

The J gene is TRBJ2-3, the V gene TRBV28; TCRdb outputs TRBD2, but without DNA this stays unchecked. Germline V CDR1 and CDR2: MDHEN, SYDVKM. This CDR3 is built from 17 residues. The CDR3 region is CASSFPSLNPAADTQYF.

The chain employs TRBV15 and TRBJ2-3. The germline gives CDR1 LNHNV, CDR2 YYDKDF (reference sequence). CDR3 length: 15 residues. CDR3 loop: CATSREFPSTDTQYF.